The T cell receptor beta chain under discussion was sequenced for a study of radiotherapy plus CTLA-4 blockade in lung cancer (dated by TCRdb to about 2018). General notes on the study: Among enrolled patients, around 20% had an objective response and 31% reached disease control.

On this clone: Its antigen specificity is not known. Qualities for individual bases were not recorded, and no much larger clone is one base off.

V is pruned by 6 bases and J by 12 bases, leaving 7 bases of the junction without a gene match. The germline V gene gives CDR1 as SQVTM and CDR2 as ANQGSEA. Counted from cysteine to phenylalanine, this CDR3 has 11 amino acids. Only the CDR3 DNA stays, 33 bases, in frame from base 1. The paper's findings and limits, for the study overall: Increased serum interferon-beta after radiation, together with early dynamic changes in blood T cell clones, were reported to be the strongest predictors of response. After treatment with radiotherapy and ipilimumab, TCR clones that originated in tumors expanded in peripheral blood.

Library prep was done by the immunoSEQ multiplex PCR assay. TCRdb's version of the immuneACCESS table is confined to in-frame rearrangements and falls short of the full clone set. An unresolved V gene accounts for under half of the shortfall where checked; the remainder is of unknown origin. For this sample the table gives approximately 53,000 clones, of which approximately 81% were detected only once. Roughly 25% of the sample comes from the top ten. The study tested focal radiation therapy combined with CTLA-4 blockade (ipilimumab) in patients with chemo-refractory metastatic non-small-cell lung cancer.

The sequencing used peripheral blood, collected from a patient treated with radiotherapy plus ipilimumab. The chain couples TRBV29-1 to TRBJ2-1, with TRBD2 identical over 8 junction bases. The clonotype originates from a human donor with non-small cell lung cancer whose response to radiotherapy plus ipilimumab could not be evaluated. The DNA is TGCAGCGTCCTCCTCCGGGAGGGGCAGTTCTTC. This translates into CSVLLREGQFF.